This TCR beta chain was obtained from a study of T cell changes during pregnancy in multiple sclerosis. Germline V gene sequence: CDR1 SGHDN, CDR2 FVKESK. This CDR3 comprises 16 residues. V was cut by 2 bases and J by 3 bases, with 17 bases left in between. Profiled with immunoSEQ multiplex PCR; TCRdb holds only in-frame clones, not every one. The sample has around 99,000 clones, roughly 90% seen once; the top ten hold 0.78%. Here the sequenced sample was peripheral blood, taken in the third trimester of pregnancy. The sequence was collected from a female donor in good health, enrolled as a control in a pregnancy study. This sequence joins TRBV14 and TRBJ2-7; tentatively, D is TRBD1 (6 bases). The CDR3 DNA reads TGTGCCAGCAGCCAAAGGGGGAAACAGGGAGACTACGAGCAGTACTTC. Encoded protein: CASSQRGKQGDYEQYF. Full variable domain (rest looked up from reference TRBV14 and TRBJ2-7): EAGVTQFPSHSVIEKGQTVTLRCDPISGHDNLYWYRRVMGKEIKFLLHFVKESKQDESGMPNNRFLAERTGGTYSTLKVQPAELEDSGVYFCASSQRGKQGDYEQYFGPGTRLTVT.